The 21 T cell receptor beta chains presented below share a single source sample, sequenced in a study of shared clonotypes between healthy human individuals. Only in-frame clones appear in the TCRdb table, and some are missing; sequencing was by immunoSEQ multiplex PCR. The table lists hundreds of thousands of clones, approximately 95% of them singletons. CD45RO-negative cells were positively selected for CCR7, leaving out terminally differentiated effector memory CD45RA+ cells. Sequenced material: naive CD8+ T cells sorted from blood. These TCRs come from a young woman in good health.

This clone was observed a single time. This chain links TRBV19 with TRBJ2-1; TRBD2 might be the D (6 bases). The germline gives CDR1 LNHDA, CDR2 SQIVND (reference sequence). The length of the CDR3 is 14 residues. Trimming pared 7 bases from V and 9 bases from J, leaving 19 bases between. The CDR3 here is CASNPGLPKGEQFF. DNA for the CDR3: TGTGCCAGTAACCCGGGACTTCCGAAGGGTGAGCAGTTCTTC.

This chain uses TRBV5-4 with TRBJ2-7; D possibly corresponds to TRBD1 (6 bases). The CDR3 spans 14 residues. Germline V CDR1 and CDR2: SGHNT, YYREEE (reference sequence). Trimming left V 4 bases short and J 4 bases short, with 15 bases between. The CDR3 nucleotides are TGTGCCAGCAGCCCTGGACAGACAATTTACGAGCAGTACTTC. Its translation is CASSPGQTIYEQYF.

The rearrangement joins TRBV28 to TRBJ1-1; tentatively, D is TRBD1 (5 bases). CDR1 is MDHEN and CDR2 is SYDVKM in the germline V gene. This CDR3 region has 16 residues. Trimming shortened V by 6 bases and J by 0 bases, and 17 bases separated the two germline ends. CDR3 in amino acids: CASSSRSTGLNTEAFF. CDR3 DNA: TGTGCCAGCAGCTCCCGAAGCACAGGCCTGAACACTGAAGCTTTCTTT.

CDR3: CASSSGPSMLEQYF. The DNA of the CDR3 is TGTGCCAGCAGTTCCGGACCCTCCATGTTGGAGCAGTACTTC. The chain joins TRBV27 to TRBJ2-7, with D unclear. In germline, CDR1 is MNHEY, CDR2 SMNVEV (reference sequence). V was trimmed by 4 bases and J by 7 bases, leaving 17 bases between them. This CDR3 region has 14 residues.

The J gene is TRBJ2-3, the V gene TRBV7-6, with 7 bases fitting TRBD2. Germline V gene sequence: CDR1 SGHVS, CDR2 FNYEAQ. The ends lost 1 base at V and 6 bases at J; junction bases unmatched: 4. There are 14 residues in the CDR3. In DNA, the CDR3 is TGTGCCAGCAGCTTAGGGGGGGGAAGGGATACGCAGTATTTT. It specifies CASSLGGGRDTQYF. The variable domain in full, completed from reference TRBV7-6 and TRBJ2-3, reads GAGVSQSPRYKVTKRGQDVALRCDPISGHVSLYWYRQALGQGPEFLTYFNYEAQQDKSGLPNDRFSAERPEGSISTLTIQRTEQRDSAMYRCASSLGGGRDTQYFGPGTRLTVL.

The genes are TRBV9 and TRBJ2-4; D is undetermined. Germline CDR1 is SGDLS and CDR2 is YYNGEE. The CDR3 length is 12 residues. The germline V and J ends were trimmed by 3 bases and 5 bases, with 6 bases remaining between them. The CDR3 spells CASSGVENIQYF. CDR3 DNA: TGTGCCAGCAGCGGGGTCGAAAACATTCAGTACTTC.

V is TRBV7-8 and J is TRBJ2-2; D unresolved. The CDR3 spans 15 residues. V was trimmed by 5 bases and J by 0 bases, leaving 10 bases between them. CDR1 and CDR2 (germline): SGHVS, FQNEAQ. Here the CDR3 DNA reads TGTGCCAGCAGCCACTTGTCGGCGAACACCGGGGAGCTGTTTTTT. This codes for CASSHLSANTGELFF. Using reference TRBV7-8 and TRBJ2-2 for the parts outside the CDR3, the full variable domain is GAGVSQSPRYKVAKRGQDVALRCDPISGHVSLFWYQQALGQGPEFLTYFQNEAQLDKSGLPSDRFFAERPEGSVSTLKIQRTQQEDSAVYLCASSHLSANTGELFFGEGSRLTVL.

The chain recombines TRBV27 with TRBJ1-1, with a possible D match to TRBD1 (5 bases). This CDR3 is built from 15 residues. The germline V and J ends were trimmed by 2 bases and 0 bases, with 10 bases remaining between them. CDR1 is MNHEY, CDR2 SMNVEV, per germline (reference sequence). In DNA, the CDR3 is TGTGCCAGCAGTTTAGCGGGGGGTATGAACACTGAAGCTTTCTTT. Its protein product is CASSLAGGMNTEAFF.

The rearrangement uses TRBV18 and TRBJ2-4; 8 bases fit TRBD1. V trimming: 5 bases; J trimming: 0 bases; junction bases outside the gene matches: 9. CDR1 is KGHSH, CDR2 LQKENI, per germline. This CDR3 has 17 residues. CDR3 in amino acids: CASSAYNRGKAKNIQYF. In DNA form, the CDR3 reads TGTGCCAGCTCAGCCTATAACAGGGGGAAAGCCAAAAACATTCAGTACTTC.

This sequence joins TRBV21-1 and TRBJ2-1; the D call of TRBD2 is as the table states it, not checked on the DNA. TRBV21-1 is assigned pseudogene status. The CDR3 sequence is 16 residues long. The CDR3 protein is CASSPGGRGLYNEQFF. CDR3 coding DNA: TGTGCCAGCAGCCCTGGGGGGAGGGGACTCTACAATGAGCAGTTCTTC.

The CDR3 DNA reads TGCGCCAGCAGCCAAGGGACCGTGTACGAGCAGTACTTC. Translated: CASSQGTVYEQYF. The chain has TRBV4-1 and TRBJ2-7; D not certain. The CDR3 spans 13 residues. The V gene lost 1 base and the J gene lost 4 bases, with 8 bases spanning the gap. Per the germline V gene, CDR1 is MGHRA and CDR2 is YSYEKL.

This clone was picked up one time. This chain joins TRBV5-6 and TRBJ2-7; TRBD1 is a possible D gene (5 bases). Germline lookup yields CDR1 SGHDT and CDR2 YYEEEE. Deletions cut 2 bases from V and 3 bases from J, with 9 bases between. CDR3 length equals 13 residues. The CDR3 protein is CASSFLTVYEQYF. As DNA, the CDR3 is TGTGCCAGCAGCTTCTTGACAGTCTACGAGCAGTACTTC.

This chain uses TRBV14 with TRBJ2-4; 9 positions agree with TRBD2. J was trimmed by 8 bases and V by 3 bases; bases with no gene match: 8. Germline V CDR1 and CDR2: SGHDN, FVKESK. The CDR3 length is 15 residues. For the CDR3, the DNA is TGTGCCAGCAGCCACATAGCGGGAGTGGCGGACATTCAGTACTTC. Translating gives CASSHIAGVADIQYF.

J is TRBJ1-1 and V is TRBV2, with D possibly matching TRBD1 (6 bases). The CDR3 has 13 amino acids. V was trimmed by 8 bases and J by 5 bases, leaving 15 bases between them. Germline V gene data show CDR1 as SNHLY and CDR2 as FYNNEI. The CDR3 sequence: CASLTGWETEAFF. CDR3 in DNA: TGTGCCAGCCTTACAGGGTGGGAGACTGAAGCTTTCTTT.

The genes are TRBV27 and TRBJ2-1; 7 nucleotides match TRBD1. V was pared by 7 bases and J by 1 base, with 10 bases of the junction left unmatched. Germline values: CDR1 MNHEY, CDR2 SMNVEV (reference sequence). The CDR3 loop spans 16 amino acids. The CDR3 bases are TGTGCCAGCAAAACCACACAGGGGTGGTCCTACAATGAGCAGTTCTTC. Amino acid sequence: CASKTTQGWSYNEQFF.

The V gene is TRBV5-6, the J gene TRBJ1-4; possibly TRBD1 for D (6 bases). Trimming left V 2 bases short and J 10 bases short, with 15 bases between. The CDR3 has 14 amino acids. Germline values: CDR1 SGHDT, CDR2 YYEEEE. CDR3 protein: CASSFAGGAAKLFF. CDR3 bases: TGTGCCAGCAGCTTCGCGGGGGGCGCGGCAAAACTGTTTTTT.

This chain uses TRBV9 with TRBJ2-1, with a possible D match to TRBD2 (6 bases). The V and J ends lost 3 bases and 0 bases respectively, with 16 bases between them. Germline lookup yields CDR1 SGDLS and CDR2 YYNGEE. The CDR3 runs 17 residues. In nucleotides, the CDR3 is TGTGCCAGCAGCGCGGAGGGTAGTAGGAGCTCCTACAATGAGCAGTTCTTC. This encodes CASSAEGSRSSYNEQFF.

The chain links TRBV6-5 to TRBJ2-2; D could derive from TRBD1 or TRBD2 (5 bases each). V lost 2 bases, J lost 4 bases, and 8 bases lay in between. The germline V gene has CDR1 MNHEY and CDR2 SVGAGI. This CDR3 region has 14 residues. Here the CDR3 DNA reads TGTGCCAGCAGTTACGGGGCGGGCACCGGGGAGCTGTTTTTT. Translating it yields CASSYGAGTGELFF.

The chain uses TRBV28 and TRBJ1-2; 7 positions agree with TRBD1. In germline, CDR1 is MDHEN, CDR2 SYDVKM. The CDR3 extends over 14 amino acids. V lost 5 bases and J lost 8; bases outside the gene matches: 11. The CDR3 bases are TGTGCCAGCAGTACCGGGACAGCTGGGGAGGGCTACACCTTC. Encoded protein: CASSTGTAGEGYTF.

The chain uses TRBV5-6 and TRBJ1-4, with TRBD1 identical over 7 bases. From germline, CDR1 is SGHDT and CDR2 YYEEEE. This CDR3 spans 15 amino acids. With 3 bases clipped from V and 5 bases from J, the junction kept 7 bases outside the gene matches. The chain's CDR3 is CASSYGQVKNEKLFF. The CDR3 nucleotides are TGTGCCAGCAGCTATGGACAGGTTAAAAATGAAAAACTGTTTTTT.

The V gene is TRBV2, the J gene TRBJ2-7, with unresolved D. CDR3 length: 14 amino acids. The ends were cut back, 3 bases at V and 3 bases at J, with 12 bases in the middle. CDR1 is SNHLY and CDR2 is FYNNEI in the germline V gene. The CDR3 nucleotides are TGTGCCAGCAGTGATTATGGTGCTAGCTACGAGCAGTACTTC. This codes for CASSDYGASYEQYF.